The 4 T cell receptor beta chains below come from one sample, sequenced in a study of T cells after somatic rescue of genetic block. The table came from immunoSEQ multiplex PCR; TCRdb's copy has only in-frame clones and leaves some out. The data hold 110,000 or so clones, with around nine tenths observed a single time. Sequenced input: peripheral blood mononuclear cells (PBMCs). These receptor sequences come from a woman under 30.

The genes are TRBV7-2 and TRBJ2-7, with TRBD2 matching over 8 bases. The V and J ends lost 5 bases and 0 bases, in that order; junction bases with no gene match: 9. The CDR3 totals 16 residues. Germline CDR1 and CDR2: SGHTA and FQGNSA. CDR3 nucleotide sequence: TGTGCCAGCAGCCCCTCGAGAGGGACTAGCTCCTACGAGCAGTACTTC. Encoded protein: CASSPSRGTSSYEQYF.

The V and J genes are TRBV11-1 and TRBJ2-7; the match to TRBD1 covers 8 bases. The CDR3 covers 14 residues. Trimming removed 5 bases from V and 4 bases from J; junction bases left unmatched: 7. Germline V gene sequence: CDR1 SGHAT, CDR2 FQDESV (reference sequence). In nucleotides, the CDR3 is TGTGCCAGCAGCCTAGGGACAGGAGGGTACGAGCAGTACTTC. Amino acid sequence: CASSLGTGGYEQYF.

This sequence joins TRBV4-3 and TRBJ1-3, with TRBD1 identical over 9 bases. Germline-derived CDR1 and CDR2 are LGHNA and YSLEER. The J segment lost 1 base and the V segment lost 4 bases, leaving 5 bases of the junction unmatched. The CDR3 extends over 16 amino acids. The CDR3 loop is CASSRGQGISGNTIYF. CDR3 bases: TGCGCCAGCAGCCGGGGACAGGGAATATCTGGAAACACCATATATTTT.

The chain combines TRBV5-1 with TRBJ1-4; D remains ambiguous. V was clipped by 6 bases and J by 5 bases, with 14 bases between them. The germline gives CDR1 SGHRS, CDR2 YFSETQ. The CDR3 loop spans 14 amino acids. The CDR3: CASTKAGLNEKLFF. In DNA, the CDR3 is TGCGCCAGCACTAAGGCAGGTCTCAATGAAAAACTGTTTTTT.